This T cell receptor (beta chain) derives from a study of T cells after yellow fever vaccination (dated by TCRdb to between 2018 and 2020). Notes on the research overall: The SMART-Seq v4 Ultra Low Input RNA kit was used to prepare libraries from fractions with low cell numbers. Blood was drawn at multiple timepoints before and after primary and secondary immunization, with bulk PBMC replicates and cell subsets isolated. To follow T-cell clones before and after primary and booster YFV17D yellow fever vaccination, bulk TCR alpha and beta repertoires were sequenced over time. Two healthy male donors, one aged 18 to 29 and one aged 30 to 40 years, made up the cohort.

This clonotype occurred a few times. This clone's antigen is unknown. Per-base quality was not reported, and no clone a single base away is much larger than it. TCR cDNA was made using 5'RACE template switching, a step that added a universal primer site and unique molecular identifiers. Priming of cDNA synthesis was performed from both the TCR alpha and TCR beta constant segments. Libraries were amplified in two PCR steps, with sample barcodes and sequencing adapters added in the second step. Sequencing of libraries was done on Illumina HiSeq 2500 (2x100 bp) or NovaSeq (2x150 bp). The authors' pipeline ran thus. MIGEC was used to demultiplex reads and collapse the reads into UMI consensus sequences, and MiXCR was used for V(D)J alignment. Vaccine-responding clonotypes were identified with edgeR using replicate PBMC samples, with FDR below 0.01 and a log2 fold change above 5 up to day 15 being required. Each bulk clonotype received a CD4 or CD8 identity based on whether the sequenced CD4 or CD8 repertoire contained that clonotype at higher abundance. Starting from the raw public reads, TCRdb applied fastp trimming at Q25, assembled clones with MiXCR and retained in-frame beta chains. Identical CDR3 protein sequences are pooled into one entry, listed with their most common genes and DNA. TCRdb's processing, not the authors', yielded these V and J calls. The sample table contains roughly 300,000 distinct CDR3 sequences; only one count was recorded for approximately 8% of them. The top ten clones comprise 17% of the sample.

General findings and caveats noted by the study authors: FACS-sorted repertoires could contain abundant contaminating clonotypes from the bulk population, so computational filtering was required. After the booster, most of the clones that had expanded following primary vaccination were detected again (roughly 96% of CD4 and around 88% of CD8), which suggests that memory was broadly maintained. Compared with the primary T-cell response, the secondary T-cell response was weaker but faster, peaking on day 5 rather than day 15. Because the study included only two donors, the extent to which the findings can be generalized is limited. A small share of clonotypes was detected in both CD4 and CD8 compartments, with the overlap likely arising from convergent recombination.

The intended sense of this specimen's treatment or condition label: live attenuated yellow fever vaccine strain. At each blood-draw timepoint, two biological replicates of bulk PBMCs were collected. A standard Ficoll-Paque protocol was used to isolate PBMCs from peripheral blood. TriZol was used to extract RNA from bulk PBMCs, from CD4 and CD8 fractions, and from dextramer-positive and dextramer-negative fractions. Measured from the cysteine to the phenylalanine, the CDR3 is 17 residues long. Kept here is only the CDR3 DNA, which spans 51 bases and is read in frame from base 1. In the germline V gene, CDR1 corresponds to SGHRS and CDR2 to YFSETQ. Trimming takes 0 bases off V and 1 base off J; junction bases not matched to a gene: 4.

This TCR came from a young man who received the YFV17D yellow fever vaccine. Here the chain combines TRBV5-1 and TRBJ2-3; 11 central nucleotides agree with TRBD1. This specimen consisted of PBMCs, obtained roughly 47 days after the first yellow fever vaccination. Here is the DNA: TGCGCCAGCAGCTTGGCCGGGACAGGGGGTGGCACAGATACGCAGTATTTT. Translated, it gives CASSLAGTGGGTDTQYF.